This T cell receptor beta chain derives from a study of patients and donors after allogeneic stem cell transplantation. Germline assignment: CDR1 MNHEY and CDR2 SMNVEV (reference sequence). With 3 bases removed from V and 4 bases from J, the gap between germline ends came to 13 bases. The CDR3 spans 14 residues. MiXCR was run by TCRdb on the RT-PCR reads, yielding one entry per CDR3 protein. The table lists 200,000 to 250,000 distinct CDR3 sequences, 13% to 15% of them singletons. The TCR comes from a human donor who was either an allogeneic HSCT recipient or a stem cell or donor lymphocyte infusion donor (not recorded which). It is not recorded whose cells these are; they may come from a transplant donor. Sequenced: blood, either unsorted or a sorted T cell fraction (not recorded which). V and J are TRBV27 and TRBJ2-7; D unresolved. CDR3 amino acids: CASSLDPKLYEQYF. The CDR3 nucleotides read TGTGCCAGCAGTTTGGACCCAAAGCTTTACGAGCAGTACTTC.